The sequence of this TCR beta chain was determined in a study of regulatory T cells in long-lasting Graves disease (dated by TCRdb to 2020 to 2023). Some background on the complete study: Newly diagnosed Graves' disease patients had taken antithyroid drugs for less than 3 months. Peripheral blood TCR sequencing and RNA sequencing compared persistent Graves' disease patients with newly diagnosed Graves' disease patients. The study took place in China and was registered as a clinical trial. TCR sequencing covered some 13 persistent and 20 newly diagnosed Graves' disease patients, approximately 33 samples in total.

The sample's time point label, decoded: newly diagnosed GD, antithyroid drugs for less than 3 months. For both TCR sequencing and RNA sequencing, RNA was extracted from PBMCs using TRIzol. Graves' disease was diagnosed according to American Thyroid Association guidelines. Patients were recruited from an endocrinology department in Xi'an, China. Each patient gave about 10 milliliters of peripheral blood, collected in an EDTA anticoagulant tube. Ficoll Paque Plus density gradient separation was used to isolate PBMCs, and no additional T cell sorting was done. An Agilent 2100 Bioanalyzer and agarose gel were used to check RNA quality, while a NanoDrop 2000 measured RNA concentration. A note on this clonotype: It has no known antigen specificity. This may come from a read error, since a much larger clone is one base off.

Library generation was performed with multiplex PCR. Sequencing used an Illumina HiSeq 4000. To build TCR beta libraries, CDR3 regions were amplified by Arm-PCR using iRepertoire HTBI primers. PCR products were gel purified before sequencing. The published analysis was carried out like this. Across samples, fewer than 70 TRBV and 13 to 15 TRBJ segments were identified and used for gene usage analysis of CDR3 amino acid clonotypes. Filtered high-quality paired reads were merged into contigs using COPE and FqMerger. BLAST was used to align contigs to IMGT TRBV, TRBD and TRBJ reference genes, and CDR3 was defined according to IMGT. Any clonotype with a frequency above 0.1% was classified as a highly expanded clone. Shannon entropy was used to measure repertoire diversity, and the Gini coefficient was used to measure V-J evenness. Clonotypes shared by more than one individual were considered public. Using fastp trimming at Q25 and MiXCR clonotype assembly, TCRdb reanalyzed the public sequencing data and kept in-frame beta chains. Rows with one shared CDR3 protein collapse into an entry with the most common genes and DNA. These V and J calls originate from TCRdb's pipeline instead of the authors' own analysis. This sample is represented by 580,000 or so distinct CDR3 sequences; around 16% of them were singletons. The ten largest clones capture 12% of the sample.

What the research found in general, with its limitations: Sequencing and analysis were restricted to the TCR beta chain. A larger number of public clonotypes was shared among persistent patients (more than 2,500) than among newly diagnosed patients (around 870). The small sample size was acknowledged by the authors as a limitation that may reduce accuracy. Persistent Graves' disease patients showed lower TCR Shannon entropy and fewer highly expanded clones than newly diagnosed patients, suggesting clonal expansion. Only peripheral blood was studied, because thyroid tissue, the primary lesion, was inaccessible.

The sample was also reused in another study, on T cells in Graves' hyperthyroidism and ophthalmopathy. From that second study: Graves' hyperthyroidism was defined as stable when no progression to ophthalmopathy occurred over 18 months of follow-up. Hyperthyroidism patients were aged 18 to 65 years and newly diagnosed, with disease duration of less than 2 months. Any patient with an uncontrolled infection, another autoimmune disease, pregnancy or lactation was excluded. Diagnoses relied on clinical symptoms, serum thyroxine and TRAb, thyroid ultrasound and orbital computed tomography. A first-round RT-PCR of the TCR CDR3 used the HTBI primer set with the Qiagen OneStep RT-PCR kit. Most expanded thyroid clonotypes (frequency above 0.001) were also detected in blood, a finding suggesting that blood repertoires may reflect thyroid immune responses. In cross-validation, a model built on a 13 V-J signature told ophthalmopathy apart from stable hyperthyroidism with roughly 87% sensitivity and 81% to 82% specificity, and in testing the same model reached 80%/75%. In validation, the model predicted progression to ophthalmopathy a median of roughly 6.5 months before onset, with approximately 71% sensitivity and about 75% specificity. A discovery cohort of roughly 96 patients, fewer than 50 with Graves' ophthalmopathy and 57 with stable Graves' hyperthyroidism, was used to find distinguishing TCR V-J signatures. Prospective prediction of ophthalmopathy was tested in an independent validation cohort of 18 hyperthyroidism patients and some 17 patients who later progressed to ophthalmopathy. The 90 to 100 discovery patients were randomly divided into training and test sets at a 7:3 ratio. The study also compared thyroid tissue and blood T-cell repertoires from roughly six Graves' hyperthyroidism patients. Following sampling, methimazole starting at 30 mg daily was given to hyperthyroidism patients, and high-dose intravenous methylprednisolone was given to ophthalmopathy patients. A second multiplex PCR round built the libraries, followed by size selection and purification. The libraries were sequenced on an Illumina HiSeq2000 using paired-end 100 bp reads. SOAPnuke was used to process the raw data, removing reads that contained adapters or uncalled bases, had a mean Phred below 15, or lacked an exact match to the constant primer or identifier. COPE v1.2.5 was used to merge high-quality paired reads, and clonotypes were defined as unique nucleotide sequences. MiTCR v1.1 was used to align clonotypes to the IMGT TRBV, TRBD and TRBJ reference segments. The analysis was restricted to V-J combinations with a frequency above 0.0001, which together covered roughly 99% of the repertoires. A TCS score was defined as the ratio between F50 (clonal expansion) and ExV (chaos), using BLOSUM62-based TCRdist between CDR3 peptides within each V-J. Welch's t-statistics and random forest reduced some 510 V-J features to fewer than 15, which were used in a naive Bayes classifier (R e1071). No statistical method was used to set the sample size in advance, and investigators knew the group allocation. TCR Vbeta CDR3 sequencing of some 140 peripheral blood samples (roughly 43 ophthalmopathy, roughly 72 hyperthyroidism and roughly 17 progressor patients) is reported in the paper.

This clonotype originated in a man aged 18 to 29 with Graves disease. Donor details come from another sample of the same person, matched by shared clones. Here the sequenced sample was peripheral blood mononuclear cells (PBMCs), taken at new diagnosis, from a patient treated with antithyroid drugs.

The CDR3 protein sequence reads: CASSRPGGGRRNEQFF. At the DNA level, the sequence is TGTGCCAGCAGCCGACCTGGGGGCGGGAGAAGGAATGAGCAGTTCTTC. This chain joins TRBV3-1 to TRBJ2-1; the best D guess is TRBD2, with 7 bases matching. There are 16 amino acids in the CDR3, from cysteine to phenylalanine inclusive. Only the CDR3 part of the read is kept: 48 bases, read in frame from the first base. V loses 4 bases of germline sequence and J loses 7 bases, and the interval between the two ends is 20 bases. The germline V gene (reference sequence) specifies LGHDT as CDR1 and YNNKEL as CDR2.